Following are 26 T cell receptor beta chains from one sample sequenced in a study of cytomegalovirus exposure and HLA in healthy donors. The primer mix had 60 Vbeta and 13 Jbeta primers. Using immunoSEQ multiplex PCR, the repertoire was profiled, and TCRdb retains in-frame clones only, with some absent. Recorded for this sample: some 130,000 clones. Sequencing input: PBMCs. The receptor set was obtained from a woman aged 35 to 49 in good health and CMV-seronegative.

The chain joins TRBV7-9 to TRBJ1-1; tentative D call: TRBD1 (5 bases). The CDR3 consists of 13 residues. Deletions cut 3 bases from V and 6 bases from J, with 11 bases between. Germline CDR1 and CDR2: SEHNR and FQNEAQ (reference sequence). CDR3 nucleotide sequence: TGTGCCAGCAGCTTTACGGGGGACGCTGAAGCTTTCTTT. This translates into CASSFTGDAEAFF.

J is TRBJ1-6 and V is TRBV6-5, with D perhaps matching TRBD1 (6 bases). The CDR3 spans 15 residues. V was cut by 6 bases and J by 5 bases, with 14 bases left in between. CDR1 is MNHEY and CDR2 is SVGAGI in the germline V gene. CDR3 DNA sequence: TGTGCCAGCAGACCCCCGACAGGAGATAATTCACCCCTCCACTTT. Amino acid sequence: CASRPPTGDNSPLHF.

CDR3 sequence reads: CASRASGGDEQYF. The CDR3 DNA follows: TGTGCCAGCAGAGCTAGCGGGGGGGACGAGCAGTACTTC. The chain has TRBV27 and TRBJ2-7, with 12 bases that match TRBD2. Germline CDR1 and CDR2: MNHEY and SMNVEV (reference sequence). Unmatched junction bases numbered 2, after V lost 6 bases and J lost 5 bases. This CDR3 spans 13 amino acids.

This chain links TRBV5-1 with TRBJ2-7, with D unresolved. V gave up 5 bases and J gave up 0 bases, with 12 bases separating them. Germline values: CDR1 SGHRS, CDR2 YFSETQ. The CDR3 covers 14 residues. CDR3 DNA: TGCGCCAGCAGTTTATTAACGAGCTCCTACGAGCAGTACTTC. Amino acids: CASSLLTSSYEQYF.

The rearrangement uses TRBV7-2 and TRBJ2-2, with a tentative D call TRBD1 (7 bases). V was clipped by 5 bases and J by 5 bases, with 9 bases between them. Germline loops: CDR1 SGHTA, CDR2 FQGNSA. The CDR3 totals 13 residues. CDR3 amino acids: CASSPGGTGELFF. The CDR3 nucleotides are TGTGCCAGCAGCCCAGGGGGGACCGGGGAGCTGTTTTTT.

The J gene is TRBJ1-2, the V gene TRBV11-2; D is unresolved. The germline V and J ends were trimmed by 3 bases and 6 bases, with 8 bases remaining between them. The CDR3 loop spans 12 amino acids. CDR1 is SGHAT and CDR2 is FQNNGV in the germline V gene. CDR3 loop: CASSFRQDGYTF. CDR3 DNA: TGTGCCAGCAGCTTTAGGCAGGATGGCTACACCTTC.

According to its frequency, this clone is medium-sized. The chain carries TRBV6-5 and TRBJ1-4; possibly TRBD1 for D (5 bases). CDR1 is MNHEY and CDR2 is SVGAGI in the germline V gene. The CDR3 has 14 residues. Between the trimmed V and J ends, which lost 2 bases and 12 bases, there was a span of 16 bases. CDR3 in amino acids: CASSYGDMDTELFF. The CDR3 DNA reads as TGTGCCAGCAGTTACGGGGATATGGACACGGAACTGTTTTTT.

The J gene is TRBJ2-1, the V gene TRBV27, with D perhaps matching TRBD2 (5 bases). Germline loops: CDR1 MNHEY, CDR2 SMNVEV (reference sequence). Between the trimmed V and J ends, which lost 0 bases and 6 bases, there was a span of 21 bases. The CDR3 is 18 residues long. The CDR3 reads CASSLSITRALNSNEQFF. The DNA of the CDR3 is TGTGCCAGCAGTTTATCGATTACTAGGGCTTTAAACAGCAATGAGCAGTTCTTC.

This rearrangement joins TRBV4-3 to TRBJ1-6; 9 bases map to TRBD1. The CDR3 spans 16 residues. J was trimmed by 10 bases and V by 4 bases; bases with no gene match: 11. Germline V gives CDR1 LGHNA, CDR2 YSLEER. CDR3: CASSPNPGTGSSPLHF. The CDR3 DNA follows: TGCGCCAGCAGCCCTAACCCCGGGACAGGGTCCTCACCCCTCCACTTT.

The chain joins TRBV6-4 to TRBJ1-5, with D perhaps matching TRBD1 (5 bases). The CDR3 sequence is 13 residues long. CDR1 is MRHNA, CDR2 SNTAGT, per germline. V was clipped by 9 bases and J by 7 bases, with 16 bases between them. The CDR3 DNA reads TGTGCCAGTTCCGGGGGACGGGGCCAGCCCCAGCATTTT. It specifies CASSGGRGQPQHF.

The chain couples TRBV7-8 to TRBJ1-6; TRBD1 agrees at 8 bases. J was trimmed by 15 bases and V by 1 base; bases with no gene match: 8. Germline V gene data show CDR1 as SGHVS and CDR2 as FQNEAQ. This CDR3 is built from 14 residues. DNA for the CDR3: TGTGCCAGCAGCTTAGGGTCAGGGGGCGCGGACCTCCACTTT. It is translated as CASSLGSGGADLHF.

This rearrangement joins TRBV18 to TRBJ1-2; 8 bases are a match to TRBD1. Trimming at V came to 5 bases and at J to 0 bases, leaving 8 bases not matched to a gene. CDR1 and CDR2 from the germline V gene are KGHSH and LQKENI. The length of the CDR3 is 16 residues. The CDR3 loop is CASSYRGEPSNYGYTF. CDR3 nucleotide sequence: TGTGCCAGCTCATACAGGGGGGAACCGTCTAACTATGGCTACACCTTC. The complete variable domain, with remaining parts taken from reference TRBV18 and TRBJ1-2, reads NAGVMQNPRHLVRRRGQEARLRCSPMKGHSHVYWYRQLPEEGLKFMVYLQKENIIDESGMPKERFSAEFPKEGPSILRIQQVVRGDSAAYFCASSYRGEPSNYGYTFGSGTRLTVV.

The CDR3 nucleotides are TGTGCCAGCAGTCCTCCCCCAGGGCTTCGCTACGAGCAGTACTTC. Protein sequence: CASSPPPGLRYEQYF. This rearrangement joins TRBV28 to TRBJ2-7; TRBD1 might be the D (5 bases). The CDR3 extends over 15 amino acids. The V end was cut by 5 bases, the J end by 3 bases, with 17 bases between. Germline CDR1 reads MDHEN; CDR2 reads SYDVKM.

The chain has TRBV5-1 and TRBJ2-5; 11 nucleotides align to TRBD2. CDR3 length: 17 amino acids. Trimming at V came to 4 bases and at J to 1 base, leaving 9 bases not matched to a gene. The germline gives CDR1 SGHRS, CDR2 YFSETQ. CDR3 sequence (DNA): TGCGCCAGCAGCCGGGGGGTCACTAGCGGGGGCCAAGAGACCCAGTACTTC. Protein product: CASSRGVTSGGQETQYF.

The V call is TRBV5-4, the J call TRBJ2-4; D may be TRBD2 (5 bases). Germline CDR1 is SGHNT and CDR2 is YYREEE (reference sequence). This CDR3 region has 15 residues. V lost 0 bases, J lost 4 bases, and 11 bases lay in between. CDR3 in DNA: TGTGCCAGCAGCTTGGGAGAGAGGGTAAAAAACATTCAGTACTTC. Amino acids: CASSLGERVKNIQYF.

The chain carries TRBV20-1 and TRBJ1-2; D unclear. V was cut by 3 bases and J by 4 bases, with 6 bases left in between. Germline CDR1 reads DFQATT; CDR2 reads SNEGSKA (reference sequence). The CDR3 consists of 11 residues. The CDR3 protein is CSARVGYGYTF. CDR3 DNA: TGCAGTGCTAGGGTCGGCTATGGCTACACCTTC.

The chain recombines TRBV10-3 with TRBJ2-3, with 8 bases matching TRBD2. The V and J ends lost 7 bases and 0 bases, in that order; junction bases with no gene match: 6. This CDR3 region has 15 residues. Germline V lookup: CDR1 ENHRY, CDR2 SYGVKD. The CDR3 nucleotides read TGTGCCATCACCGGTAGCGGGGAGAGCACAGATACGCAGTATTTT. Translating it yields CAITGSGESTDTQYF.

This rearrangement joins TRBV12-5 to TRBJ1-1; 9 bases match TRBD1. Germline CDR1 reads LGHNT; CDR2 reads FRNRAP. The trim removed 0 bases at V and 9 bases at J, leaving 8 bases unmatched. This CDR3 spans 15 amino acids. CDR3 coding DNA: TGTGCTAGTGGTTTGGTACAGGGGGCTAAAGCTAAAGCTTTCTTT. Translated, it gives CASGLVQGAKAKAFF.

The chain uses TRBV4-2 and TRBJ1-2, with TRBD1 matching over 8 bases. J lost 6 bases, V lost 1 base, and 7 bases had no gene match. Germline loops: CDR1 LGHNA, CDR2 YNFKEQ. The CDR3 spans 15 residues. CDR3 amino acids: CASSQADRGPNGYTF. CDR3 DNA sequence: TGTGCCAGCAGCCAAGCCGACAGGGGCCCCAATGGCTACACCTTC.

The chain has TRBV27 and TRBJ2-7, with 14 bases matching TRBD2. The CDR3 length is 17 residues. Trimming cost V 0 bases and J 0 bases; bases outside gene matches: 1. Per germline, CDR1 MNHEY and CDR2 SMNVEV (reference sequence). The DNA of the CDR3 is TGTGCCAGCAGTTTATCTGGGACTAGCGGGGGCTCCTACGAGCAGTACTTC. It is translated as CASSLSGTSGGSYEQYF.

The genes are TRBV7-3 and TRBJ2-3, with 11 bases fitting TRBD2. CDR1 and CDR2 (germline): SGHTA, FQGTGA. This CDR3 has 15 residues. Trimming cost V 5 bases and J 4 bases; bases outside gene matches: 5. The CDR3 loop reads CASSRNSGGADTQYF. The CDR3 coding sequence is TGTGCCAGCAGCCGCAATAGCGGGGGGGCAGATACGCAGTATTTT.

CDR3 sequence (DNA): TGTGCCAGCAGTTTAGAGGCGGGGGACTATGGCTACACCTTC. The encoded protein is CASSLEAGDYGYTF. J is TRBJ1-2 and V is TRBV28; possible D gene TRBD1, 5 bases. V dropped 2 bases and J dropped 3 bases, with 10 bases sitting between them. CDR1 and CDR2 from the germline V gene are MDHEN and SYDVKM. This CDR3 is built from 14 residues.

The rearrangement uses TRBV4-2 and TRBJ2-2, with 14 bases fitting TRBD2. Germline assignment: CDR1 LGHNA and CDR2 YNFKEQ. The CDR3 extends over 18 amino acids. With 2 bases clipped from V and 0 bases from J, the junction kept 2 bases outside the gene matches. The DNA of the CDR3 is TGTGCCAGCAGCCAACGACTAGCGGGGGGGGCGAACACCGGGGAGCTGTTTTTT. Translated, it gives CASSQRLAGGANTGELFF.

The chain has TRBV18 and TRBJ2-3; D possibly corresponds to TRBD1 (6 bases). The V gene lost 2 bases and the J gene lost 1 base, with 10 bases spanning the gap. CDR3 length: 15 amino acids. The germline gives CDR1 KGHSH, CDR2 LQKENI. DNA of the CDR3: TGTGCCAGCTCACCAGACAGGAGACGCACAGATACGCAGTATTTT. It is translated as CASSPDRRRTDTQYF.

The V and J genes are TRBV15 and TRBJ2-1, with 10 bases lining up with TRBD2. Germline CDR1 reads LNHNV; CDR2 reads YYDKDF (reference sequence). Trimming took 8 bases from V and 6 from J; bases not matched to a gene: 10. The CDR3 covers 15 residues. CDR3 protein: CATAPSGGKSNEQFF. In DNA form, the CDR3 reads TGTGCCACCGCACCTAGCGGGGGAAAGAGCAATGAGCAGTTCTTC.

The V gene is TRBV5-1, the J gene TRBJ2-1; 7 bases agree with TRBD1. Trimming took 4 bases from V and 7 from J; bases not matched to a gene: 8. There are 14 residues in the CDR3. The germline V gene encodes CDR1 SGHRS and CDR2 YFSETQ. CDR3 region: CASSDGETGNEQFF. The CDR3 DNA follows: TGCGCCAGCAGCGACGGGGAGACAGGGAATGAGCAGTTCTTC.